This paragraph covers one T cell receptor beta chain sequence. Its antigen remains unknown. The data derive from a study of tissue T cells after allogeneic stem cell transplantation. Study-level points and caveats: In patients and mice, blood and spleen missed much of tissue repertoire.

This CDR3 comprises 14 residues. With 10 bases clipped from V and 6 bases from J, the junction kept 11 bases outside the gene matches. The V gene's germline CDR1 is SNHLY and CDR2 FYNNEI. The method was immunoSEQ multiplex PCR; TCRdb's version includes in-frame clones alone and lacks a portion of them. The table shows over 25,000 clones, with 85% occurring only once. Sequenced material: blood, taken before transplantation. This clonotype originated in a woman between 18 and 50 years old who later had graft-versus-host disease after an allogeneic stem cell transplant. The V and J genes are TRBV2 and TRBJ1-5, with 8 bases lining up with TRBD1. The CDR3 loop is CATNQGARGQPQHF. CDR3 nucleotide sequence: TGTGCCACCAACCAGGGGGCGCGAGGTCAGCCCCAGCATTTT.